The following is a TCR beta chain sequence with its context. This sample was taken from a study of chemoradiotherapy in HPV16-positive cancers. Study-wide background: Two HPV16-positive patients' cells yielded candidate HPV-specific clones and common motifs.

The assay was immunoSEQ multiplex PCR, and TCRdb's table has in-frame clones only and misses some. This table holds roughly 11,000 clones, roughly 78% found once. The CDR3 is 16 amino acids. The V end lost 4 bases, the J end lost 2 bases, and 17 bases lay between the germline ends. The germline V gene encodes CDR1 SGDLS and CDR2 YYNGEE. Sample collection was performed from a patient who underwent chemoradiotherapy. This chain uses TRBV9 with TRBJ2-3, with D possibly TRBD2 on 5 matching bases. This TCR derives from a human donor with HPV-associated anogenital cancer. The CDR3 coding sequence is TGTGCCAGCAGCTCCCAGCGGCTGAGCTACACAGATACGCAGTATTTT. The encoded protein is CASSSQRLSYTDTQYF.